This TCR beta chain comes out of a study of blood T cell repertoires in COVID-19. Looking at the study overall: Whether acute or convalescent, the COVID-19 samples came from the United States, Italy and Spain. PBMCs, B-cell-depleted T cells, or T cells were the source of the cDNA or gDNA that made up the material.

Under the authors' procedure: Cell counts per sample came from amplifying reference gene primers. TCRdb's copy holds only in-frame clones and misses some; the assay was immunoSEQ multiplex PCR. The DNA was the basis for D and trimming; V, J and clone size are from that table. The sample holds tens of thousands of clones, around 70% seen once. The CDR3 runs 13 residues. The V end lost 6 bases, the J end lost 6 bases, and 11 bases lay between the germline ends. Sequenced: peripheral blood. The rearrangement uses TRBV12-3 or TRBV12-4 and TRBJ1-4; D call uncertain. The sequence was collected from a human donor in a cohort sampled during active or convalescent COVID-19. CDR3 region: CASSLSPDEKLFF. DNA for the CDR3: TGTGCCAGCAGCCTTTCTCCCGATGAAAAACTGTTTTTT.